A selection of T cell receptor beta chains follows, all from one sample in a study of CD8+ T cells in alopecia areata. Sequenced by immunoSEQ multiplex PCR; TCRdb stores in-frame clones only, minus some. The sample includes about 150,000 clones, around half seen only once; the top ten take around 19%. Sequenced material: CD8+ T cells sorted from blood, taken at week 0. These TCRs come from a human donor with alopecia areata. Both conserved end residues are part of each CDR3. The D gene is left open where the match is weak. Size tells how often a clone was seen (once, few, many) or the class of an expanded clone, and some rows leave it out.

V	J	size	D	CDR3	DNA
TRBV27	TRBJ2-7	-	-	CASRRQQGLGLVDEQYF	TGTGCCAGCAGGCGACAACAGGGTCTAGGGCTAGTAGACGAGCAGTACTTC
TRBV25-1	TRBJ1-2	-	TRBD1	CASSPRDSRDGTGTF	TGTGCCAGCAGTCCACGGGACAGCCGCGATGGGACGGGCACCTTC
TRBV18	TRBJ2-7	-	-	CASSLPRGDEQYF	TGTGCCAGCTCACTCCCCAGGGGGGACGAGCAGTACTTC
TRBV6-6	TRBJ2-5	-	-	CASSYSKQPARKTQYF	TGTGCCAGCAGTTACTCGAAACAGCCCGCAAGAAAGACCCAGTACTTC
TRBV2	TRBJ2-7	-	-	CASTRSGQGTYEQYF	TGTGCCAGCACTAGGTCGGGACAAGGAACCTACGAGCAGTACTTC
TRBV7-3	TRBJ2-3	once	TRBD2	CASSPTPSGFTDTQYF	TGTGCCAGCAGCCCAACGCCTAGCGGGTTCACAGATACGCAGTATTTT
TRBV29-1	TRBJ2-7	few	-	CSVATRTTYEQYF	TGCAGCGTAGCAACTAGGACCACCTACGAGCAGTACTTC
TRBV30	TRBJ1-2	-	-	CAWRGTSYGYTF	TGTGCCTGGAGAGGGACTTCCTATGGCTACACCTTC
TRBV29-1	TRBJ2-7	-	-	CSARDGNSYEQYF	TGCAGCGCTCGGGACGGAAACTCCTACGAGCAGTACTTC
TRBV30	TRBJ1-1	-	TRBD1	CAWSATGDTEAFF	TGTGCCTGGAGTGCGACAGGGGACACTGAAGCTTTCTTT
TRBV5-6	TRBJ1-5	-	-	CASSSGANQPQHF	TGTGCCAGCAGCTCAGGGGCGAATCAGCCCCAGCATTTT
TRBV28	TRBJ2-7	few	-	CASSPTGQYEQYF	TGTGCCAGCAGTCCCACAGGGCAATACGAGCAGTACTTC
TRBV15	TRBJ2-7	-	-	CATSSSGGGSYEQYF	TGTGCCACCAGCTCATCCGGAGGCGGTTCCTACGAGCAGTACTTC
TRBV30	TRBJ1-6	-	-	CAWRQGVSPLHF	TGTGCCTGGAGGCAGGGAGTCTCACCCCTCCACTTT
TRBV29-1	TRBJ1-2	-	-	CSVEGERYGYTF	TGCAGCGTTGAAGGGGAGCGATATGGCTACACCTTC
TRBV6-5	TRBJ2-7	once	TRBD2	CASSKVAGAPYEQYF	TGTGCCAGCAGTAAGGTAGCGGGGGCGCCCTACGAGCAGTACTTC
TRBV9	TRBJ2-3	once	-	CASSVEKSTDTQYF	TGTGCCAGCAGCGTGGAGAAATCCACAGATACGCAGTATTTT
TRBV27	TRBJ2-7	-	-	CASSFQANPYEQYF	TGTGCCAGCAGTTTTCAGGCCAATCCCTACGAGCAGTACTTC
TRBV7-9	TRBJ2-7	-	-	CASRAGTAYEQYF	TGTGCCAGCAGGGCAGGGACCGCGTACGAGCAGTACTTC
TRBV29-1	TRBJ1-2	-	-	CSVAGEAGVYGYTF	TGCAGCGTCGCCGGTGAGGCAGGGGTCTATGGCTACACCTTC
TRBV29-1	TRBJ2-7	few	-	CSVGALDSYEQYF	TGCAGCGTCGGGGCGTTAGACTCCTACGAGCAGTACTTC
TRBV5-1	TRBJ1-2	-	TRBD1	CASSSLQGTNYGYTF	TGCGCCAGCAGCTCCCTACAGGGGACTAACTATGGCTACACCTTC
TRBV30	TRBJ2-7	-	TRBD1	CAGGQGSYEQYF	TGTGCCGGTGGACAGGGATCCTACGAGCAGTACTTC
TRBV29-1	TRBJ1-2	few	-	CSVDQGGQYGYTF	TGCAGCGTTGATCAAGGTGGGCAGTATGGCTACACCTTC
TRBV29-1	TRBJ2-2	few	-	CSVVQNTGELFF	TGCAGCGTTGTACAGAACACCGGGGAGCTGTTTTTT
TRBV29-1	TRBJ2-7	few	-	CSVLAYEQYF	TGCAGCGTTTTAGCCTACGAGCAGTACTTC
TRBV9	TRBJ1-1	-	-	CASSVGGVGTEAFF	TGTGCCAGCAGCGTAGGGGGTGTGGGCACTGAAGCTTTCTTT
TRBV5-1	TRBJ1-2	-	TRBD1	CASSAAQGVIYGYTF	TGCGCCAGCAGCGCAGCTCAGGGGGTGATCTATGGCTACACCTTC
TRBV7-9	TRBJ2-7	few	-	CASSPGLPPSHEQYF	TGTGCCAGCAGCCCGGGTCTCCCCCCATCGCACGAGCAGTACTTC
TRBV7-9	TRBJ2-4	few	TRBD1	CASSLETGVPKNIQYF	TGTGCCAGCAGCTTAGAAACAGGGGTGCCCAAAAACATTCAGTACTTC
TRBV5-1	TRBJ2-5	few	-	CASSWRDDAGETQYF	TGCGCCAGCAGCTGGAGGGACGACGCGGGAGAGACCCAGTACTTC
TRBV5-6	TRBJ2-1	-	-	CASSRQGRLSYNEQFF	TGTGCCAGCAGTCGCCAGGGGAGGTTATCCTACAATGAGCAGTTCTTC
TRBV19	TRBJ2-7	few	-	CASSIGGRDYEQYF	TGTGCCAGTAGTATAGGAGGGAGAGACTACGAGCAGTACTTC
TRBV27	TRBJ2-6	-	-	CASTSRRGAGANVLTF	TGTGCCAGCACCTCGCGAAGGGGAGCTGGGGCCAACGTCCTGACTTTC
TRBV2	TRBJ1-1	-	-	CASSLNGNTEAFF	TGTGCCAGCAGCCTTAACGGTAACACTGAAGCTTTCTTT
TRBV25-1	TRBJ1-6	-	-	CASSDGSPLHF	TGTGCCAGCAGTGATGGTTCACCCCTCCACTTT
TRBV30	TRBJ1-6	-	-	CAWNPGLSNSPLHF	TGTGCCTGGAACCCGGGACTCTCTAATTCACCCCTCCACTTT
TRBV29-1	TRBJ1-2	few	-	CSVEDAEYGYTF	TGCAGCGTTGAAGATGCGGAATATGGCTACACCTTC
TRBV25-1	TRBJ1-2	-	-	CASSEGAVDGYTF	TGTGCCAGCAGTGAAGGGGCTGTGGATGGCTACACCTTC
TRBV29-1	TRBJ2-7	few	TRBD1	CSVGLPGQGTYEQYF	TGCAGCGTCGGGCTCCCGGGACAGGGAACCTACGAGCAGTACTTC
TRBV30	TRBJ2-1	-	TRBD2	CAWSFSGGYNEQFF	TGTGCCTGGAGTTTTAGCGGGGGCTACAATGAGCAGTTCTTC
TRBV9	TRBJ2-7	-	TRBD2	CASSVGGSSYEQYF	TGTGCCAGCAGCGTAGGCGGGAGCTCCTACGAGCAGTACTTC
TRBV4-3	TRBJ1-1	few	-	CASSQDPGDTEAFF	TGCGCCAGCAGCCAAGATCCTGGGGACACTGAAGCTTTCTTT
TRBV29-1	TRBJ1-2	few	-	CSVVGRSYGYTF	TGCAGCGTTGTCGGTCGGAGCTATGGCTACACCTTC
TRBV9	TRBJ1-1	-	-	CASSATVPAEAFF	TGTGCCAGCAGCGCGACAGTTCCCGCGGAAGCTTTCTTT
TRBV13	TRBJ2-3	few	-	CASSLVAPDTQYF	TGTGCCAGCAGCTTAGTTGCTCCAGATACGCAGTATTTT
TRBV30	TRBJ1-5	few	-	CAWSVGGTREPQHF	TGTGCCTGGAGTGTTGGGGGAACCAGAGAGCCCCAGCATTTT
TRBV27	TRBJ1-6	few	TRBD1	CASSSRGDRVSPLHF	TGTGCCAGCAGTTCTAGGGGAGACAGGGTTTCACCCCTCCACTTT
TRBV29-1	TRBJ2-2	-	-	CSARGTTGELFF	TGCAGCGCAAGAGGGACCACCGGGGAGCTGTTTTTT